One and the same sample provided the 29 T cell receptor beta chains below, sequenced in a study of T-cell memory formation after mild COVID-19. MiXCR, applied by TCRdb to the 5' RACE reads, yields one record per CDR3 protein. This sample has 100,000 to 150,000 distinct CDR3 sequences; approximately 15% occur once, and the top ten carry roughly 5.2%. Sequencing was performed on PBMCs or a T cell subset sorted from them (not recorded which). The source is a man younger than 35 who had mild COVID-19 (a few samples of this study predate the infection). Cell type and time point are not known.

The chain employs TRBV18 and TRBJ2-7; the D gene could be TRBD1 or TRBD2 (6 bases each). Germline V gene sequence: CDR1 KGHSH, CDR2 LQKENI. This CDR3 region has 16 residues. Deletions cut 3 bases from V and 5 bases from J, with 20 bases between. The CDR3 DNA sequence: TGTGCCAGCTCACCGCCTGGAAAAACCGGGGGCCACGAGCAGTACTTC. Translating gives CASSPPGKTGGHEQYF.

The chain carries TRBV5-1 and TRBJ2-3; D uncertain. CDR1 and CDR2 (germline): SGHRS, YFSETQ. Trimming removed 4 bases at V and 6 bases at J, with 6 bases between. This CDR3 spans 11 amino acids. The CDR3 reads CASSTSDTQYF. Written as DNA, the CDR3 is TGCGCCAGCAGCACGTCGGATACGCAGTATTTT.

The chain carries TRBV5-1 and TRBJ2-5; possibly TRBD2 for D (5 bases). V lost 0 bases to trimming and J lost 5 bases, with 11 bases between them. CDR3 length: 14 amino acids. CDR1 is SGHRS and CDR2 is YFSETQ in the germline V gene. The CDR3 is CASSLADTGETQYF. DNA for the CDR3: TGCGCCAGCAGCTTGGCCGACACGGGGGAGACCCAGTACTTC.

This clonotype was seen only a few times. CDR3 DNA sequence: TGTGCCACCAGAAGGGGGTACCAAGAGACCCAGTACTTC. Encoded protein: CATRRGYQETQYF. The rearrangement uses TRBV15 and TRBJ2-5; tentative D call: TRBD1 (6 bases). Germline-derived CDR1 and CDR2 are LNHNV and YYDKDF (reference sequence). This CDR3 region has 13 residues. V dropped 6 bases and J dropped 0 bases, with 8 bases sitting between them.

The DNA of the CDR3 is TGCAGTGCTAATGCGGTCAGGAACACTGAAGCTTTCTTT. Its translation is CSANAVRNTEAFF. The chain joins TRBV20-1 to TRBJ1-1; D is unclear. The CDR3 is 13 residues long. Germline V gives CDR1 DFQATT, CDR2 SNEGSKA (reference sequence). With 4 bases removed from V and 1 base from J, the gap between germline ends came to 10 bases.

The CDR3 sequence: CASSLGQGRHYGYTF. The CDR3 DNA sequence: TGTGCCAGCAGCCTCGGACAGGGGAGGCACTATGGCTACACCTTC. The rearrangement joins TRBV12-3 or TRBV12-4 to TRBJ1-2, with 9 positions matching TRBD1. The CDR3 contains 15 residues. The trim removed 6 bases at V and 3 bases at J, leaving 8 bases unmatched.

A note on this clonotype: Without the conserved terminal phenylalanine or tryptophan, this CDR3 likely stems from a read error. The chain carries TRBV3-1 and TRBJ2-1; TRBD2 matches at 8 bases. After removal of 3 bases from V and 10 bases from J, the junction contained 8 bases not matched to a gene. The CDR3 spans 14 residues. Per germline, CDR1 LGHDT and CDR2 YNNKEL (reference sequence). In DNA form, the CDR3 reads TGTGCCAGCAGCCAGCGGGGGGCCGGGAAAGAGCAGTTCTCC. Protein sequence: CASSQRGAGKEQFS.

The genes are TRBV20-1 and TRBJ2-3; 12 bases are a match to TRBD2. This CDR3 is built from 15 residues. The junction had 4 bases not matched to a gene; V was cut back by 6 bases and J by 0 bases. Germline loops: CDR1 DFQATT, CDR2 SNEGSKA (reference sequence). DNA of the CDR3: TGCAGTGCACGGACTAGCGGGACCAGCACAGATACGCAGTATTTT. Translation: CSARTSGTSTDTQYF.

This clonotype was picked up a small number of times. The V gene is TRBV5-1, the J gene TRBJ2-7; 10 bases map to TRBD2. The CDR3 spans 14 residues. Trimming cost V 4 bases and J 5 bases; bases outside gene matches: 6. Germline CDR1 and CDR2: SGHRS and YFSETQ. The CDR3: CASSMLSGGDEQYV. In DNA form, the CDR3 reads TGCGCCAGCAGCATGCTGAGCGGGGGGGACGAGCAGTACGTC.

The chain employs TRBV20-1 and TRBJ1-1, with TRBD1 matching over 9 bases. CDR3 length: 14 residues. V shed 5 bases and J 8 bases; nucleotides not matched to a gene: 12. Per germline, CDR1 DFQATT and CDR2 SNEGSKA (reference sequence). The chain's CDR3 is CSAPSRGTGTEAFF. The CDR3 nucleotides are TGCAGTGCTCCCTCACGCGGGACAGGGACCGAAGCTTTCTTT.

This rearrangement joins TRBV12-3 or TRBV12-4 to TRBJ1-1, with D unclear. There are 14 residues in the CDR3. V was shortened by 5 bases and J by 0 bases, with 10 bases between the two germline ends. Written as DNA, the CDR3 is TGTGCCAGCAGTGACATACCGCTGAACACTGAAGCTTTCTTT. Amino acids: CASSDIPLNTEAFF.

This clonotype was counted ten times or more. This rearrangement joins TRBV12-3 or TRBV12-4 to TRBJ2-3, with 14 bases matching TRBD2. The CDR3 length is 15 residues. V lost 7 bases and J lost 5; bases outside the gene matches: 5. The CDR3 DNA reads TGTGCCAGCACCCCAGGGACTAGCGGGGGAGATACGCAGTATTTT. Its protein product is CASTPGTSGGDTQYF.

In its sample, this clonotype was seen many times. This chain joins TRBV7-3 and TRBJ2-1; the match to TRBD2 covers 7 bases. The CDR3 is 14 residues long. The germline V gene encodes CDR1 SGHTA and CDR2 FQGTGA. V shed 2 bases, J shed 12 bases, and the junction held 10 bases outside the gene matches. CDR3 coding DNA: TGTGCCAGCAGCTTAGAAGCGGGGATGGGCGTGCAGTTCTTC. Its protein is CASSLEAGMGVQFF. The variable domain in full, completed from reference TRBV7-3 and TRBJ2-1, reads GAGVSQTPSNKVTEKGKYVELRCDPISGHTALYWYRQSLGQGPEFLIYFQGTGAADDSGLPNDRFFAVRPEGSVSTLKIQRTERGDSAVYLCASSLEAGMGVQFFGPGTRLTVL.

The chain combines TRBV6-1 with TRBJ1-1; D gene ambiguous. CDR1 and CDR2 from the germline V gene are MNHNS and SASEGT. This CDR3 spans 15 amino acids. Trimming left V 5 bases short and J 1 base short, with 14 bases between. CDR3 DNA: TGTGCCAGCAGTACCCCATCCGGGAAGAACACTGAAGCTTTCTTT. Protein product: CASSTPSGKNTEAFF.

The chain uses TRBV4-2 and TRBJ2-1; no definite D call. Between the trimmed V and J ends, which lost 1 base and 7 bases, there was a span of 14 bases. Germline assignment: CDR1 LGHNA and CDR2 YNFKEQ. This CDR3 region has 15 residues. The CDR3 is CASSQAAQVENEQFF. CDR3 nucleotide sequence: TGTGCCAGCAGCCAAGCGGCGCAGGTCGAGAATGAGCAGTTCTTC.

V and J are TRBV5-8 and TRBJ1-2; 8 positions agree with TRBD1. The germline V gene has CDR1 SGHTS and CDR2 YDEGEE. The CDR3 length is 19 residues. After removal of 4 bases from V and 0 bases from J, the junction contained 17 bases not matched to a gene. CDR3 amino acids: CASSPRLDRGRVANYGYTF. The CDR3 region has the DNA TGTGCCAGCAGCCCTAGACTCGACAGGGGCCGAGTTGCTAACTATGGCTACACCTTC.

This clonotype was seen a few times. CDR3 region: CASSLGLAASYEQYF. The CDR3 DNA reads as TGCGCCAGCAGCCTGGGACTAGCGGCCTCCTACGAGCAGTACTTC. The chain uses TRBV5-1 and TRBJ2-7; 11 bases align to TRBD2. CDR1 and CDR2 (germline): SGHRS, YFSETQ. The CDR3 loop spans 15 amino acids. V lost 4 bases, J lost 0 bases, and 3 bases stayed unmatched.

In its sample, this clonotype was seen a few times. The chain's CDR3 is CAWSRWVSYNEQFF. In DNA, the CDR3 is TGTGCCTGGAGTCGGTGGGTCTCCTACAATGAGCAGTTCTTC. V gene TRBV30 combines with J gene TRBJ2-1; D ambiguous. Trimming removed 2 bases at V and 0 bases at J, with 8 bases between. The CDR3 runs 14 residues. Germline loops: CDR1 GTSNPN, CDR2 SVGIG (reference sequence).

In this sample, this clonotype turned up many times. The chain couples TRBV5-1 to TRBJ2-7; 8 bases are a match to TRBD1. J lost 1 base, V lost 4 bases, and 4 bases had no gene match. Per germline, CDR1 SGHRS and CDR2 YFSETQ. The CDR3 is 14 amino acids. CDR3 region: CASSPRQGSYEQYV. CDR3 coding DNA: TGCGCCAGCAGCCCTCGACAGGGGTCCTACGAGCAGTACGTC.

This clonotype came up a few times. The rearrangement links TRBV20-1 to TRBJ1-6, with 10 bases aligning to TRBD1. This CDR3 is built from 17 residues. Germline V CDR1 and CDR2: DFQATT, SNEGSKA (reference sequence). J gave up 3 bases and V 0 bases, and 5 bases lay outside the gene matches. The CDR3 reads CSARDPDRGFYNSPLHF. The CDR3 DNA sequence: TGCAGTGCTAGAGATCCGGACAGGGGGTTCTATAATTCACCCCTCCACTTT.

The CDR3 nucleotides read TGTGCCAGCAGCTTAGTGGCTAGCGGGGGGGATGATACGCAGTATTTT. It is translated as CASSLVASGGDDTQYF. This chain connects TRBV7-2 to TRBJ2-3; TRBD2 aligns across 12 bases. Trimming took 1 base from V and 6 from J; bases not matched to a gene: 5. This CDR3 contains 16 residues. Per germline, CDR1 SGHTA and CDR2 FQGNSA.

J is TRBJ2-3 and V is TRBV28; 7 bases are a match to TRBD2. The CDR3 has 16 residues. The germline V gene encodes CDR1 MDHEN and CDR2 SYDVKM. J was trimmed by 1 base and V by 3 bases; bases with no gene match: 7. CDR3 region: CASSLDLGGGTDTQYF. The CDR3 DNA is TGTGCCAGCAGTTTGGATTTGGGAGGGGGCACAGATACGCAGTATTTT.

The CDR3 loop is CASSFNRGLYGYTF. CDR3 nucleotides: TGTGCCAGCAGTTTTAACAGGGGGCTCTATGGCTACACCTTC. This chain uses TRBV12-3 or TRBV12-4 with TRBJ1-2; 9 nucleotides align to TRBD1. V lost 3 bases to trimming and J lost 4 bases; unmatched junction nucleotides: 3. The CDR3 loop spans 14 amino acids.

This clonotype came up many times. This chain connects TRBV5-1 to TRBJ2-2; D might be TRBD2 (6 bases). This CDR3 spans 13 amino acids. Germline V CDR1 and CDR2: SGHRS, YFSETQ. Trimming took 5 bases from V and 7 from J, leaving 12 bases between them. In DNA form, the CDR3 reads TGCGCCAGCAGGGAGGGGTCTTACGGGGAGCTGTTTTTT. Translated, it gives CASREGSYGELFF.

The chain carries TRBV7-2 and TRBJ2-3; 8 positions agree with TRBD2. CDR1 and CDR2 (germline): SGHTA, FQGNSA. V lost 5 bases, J lost 3 bases, and 16 bases stayed unmatched. The CDR3 length is 18 residues. CDR3 region: CASSQPLAGTQGTDTQYF. CDR3 in DNA: TGTGCCAGCAGCCAACCCTTAGCGGGGACCCAGGGAACAGATACGCAGTATTTT.

The chain has TRBV2 and TRBJ2-2; possible D gene TRBD2, 7 bases. With 3 bases removed from V and 7 bases from J, the gap between germline ends came to 12 bases. Per the germline V gene, CDR1 is SNHLY and CDR2 is FYNNEI. The CDR3 covers 14 residues. The CDR3 DNA follows: TGTGCCAGCAGTGACCGGGGGGCCGACGGGGAGCTGTTTTTT. This translates into CASSDRGADGELFF. Full variable domain (remainder filled in from reference TRBV2 and TRBJ2-2): EPEVTQTPSHQVTQMGQEVILRCVPISNHLYFYWYRQILGQKVEFLVSFYNNEISEKSEIFDDQFSVERPDGSNFTLKIRSTKLEDSAMYFCASSDRGADGELFFGEGSRLTVL.

This clonotype has only a few counts. The DNA of the CDR3 is TGTGCCAGCAGTCATCCAGGATCAAACACTGAAGCTTTCTTT. It encodes CASSHPGSNTEAFF. The rearrangement links TRBV6-5 to TRBJ1-1; no clear D. The CDR3 runs 14 residues. Germline V gene data show CDR1 as MNHEY and CDR2 as SVGAGI. V was clipped by 5 bases and J by 2 bases, with 12 bases between them.

This clonotype was recorded a few times. This rearrangement joins TRBV5-1 to TRBJ2-1; a possible D gene is TRBD1 (6 bases). The germline V gene encodes CDR1 SGHRS and CDR2 YFSETQ. The CDR3 totals 15 residues. V was shortened by 2 bases and J by 3 bases, with 12 bases between the two germline ends. DNA for the CDR3: TGCGCCAGCAGCTTTGGACAGAATTACTACAATGAGCAGTTCTTC. As protein: CASSFGQNYYNEQFF.

The chain is built from TRBV9 and TRBJ2-7; the D is unclear. Germline CDR1 and CDR2: SGDLS and YYNGEE. Deletions cut 4 bases from V and 6 bases from J, with 20 bases between. This CDR3 is 15 amino acids long. Written as DNA, the CDR3 is TGTGCCAGCAGCCCTTACTCGAGAACGGCTTTCGAGCAGTACTTC. It translates to CASSPYSRTAFEQYF. The entire variable domain, with the rest obtained from reference TRBV9 and TRBJ2-7, is as follows: DSGVTQTPKHLITATGQRVTLRCSPRSGDLSVYWYQQSLDQGLQFLIQYYNGEERAKGNILERFSAQQFPDLHSELNLSSLELGDSALYFCASSPYSRTAFEQYFGPGTRLTVT.